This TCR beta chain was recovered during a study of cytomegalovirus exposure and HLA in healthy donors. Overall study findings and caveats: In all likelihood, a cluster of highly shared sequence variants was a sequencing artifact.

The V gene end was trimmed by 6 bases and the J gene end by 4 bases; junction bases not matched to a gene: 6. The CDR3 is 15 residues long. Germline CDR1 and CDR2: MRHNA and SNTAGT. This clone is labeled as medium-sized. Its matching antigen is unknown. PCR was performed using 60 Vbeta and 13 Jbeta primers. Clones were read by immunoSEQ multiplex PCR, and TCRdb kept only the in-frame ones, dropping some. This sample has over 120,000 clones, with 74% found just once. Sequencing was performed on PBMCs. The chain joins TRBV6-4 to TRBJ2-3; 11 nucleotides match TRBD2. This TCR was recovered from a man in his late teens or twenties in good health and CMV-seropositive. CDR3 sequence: CASSVAGGPADTQYF. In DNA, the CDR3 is TGTGCCAGCAGCGTAGCGGGGGGGCCAGCAGATACGCAGTATTTT.